The clone carrying this TCR beta chain was observed many times. Its antigen is not identified. The CDR3 runs 14 residues. In germline, CDR1 is SGHNT, CDR2 YYREEE (reference sequence). J lost 7 bases, V lost 2 bases, and 6 bases had no gene match. The data originate from a study of early T cells in non-severe SARS-CoV-2 infection. The wider study: Sequencing input comprised bulk RNA from unsorted whole blood; chain pairing was not available. Study-wide results and caveats: Clonotype matching in VDJdb favored anti-spike CD8 responses and did not capture private and CD4 specificities.

In TCRdb, the 5' RACE reads were re-called with MiXCR into one record per CDR3 protein. Of approximately 60,000 distinct CDR3 sequences in the sample, approximately 13% were seen once. The chain couples TRBV5-4 to TRBJ1-2; 9 bases match TRBD1. Sequencing was carried out using whole blood. The clonotype comes from an adult who was a healthcare worker with PCR-confirmed SARS-CoV-2 infection or an uninfected control (not recorded which). The CDR3 nucleotides read TGTGCCAGCAGCTTCGACAGGGGGAAGGTTGGCTACACCTTC. Its translation: CASSFDRGKVGYTF.